Listed below are T cell receptor beta chains from one sample, sequenced in a study of cytomegalovirus exposure and HLA in healthy donors. TCRdb keeps only in-frame clones here, not all; method: immunoSEQ multiplex PCR. The sample holds about 180,000 clones, approximately 72% seen once. The material sequenced was PBMCs. These receptors were obtained from a human donor in good health. CDR3s include the opening cysteine and the closing phenylalanine or tryptophan. Each record gives: J gene, D gene, clone size, V gene, CDR3 DNA, CDR3 protein. A D gene is named only where the DNA matches it firmly. Expanded clones get a size class; other rows say once, few or many, or leave the size out.

J: TRBJ1-2; D: TRBD1; size: .; V: TRBV7-9; DNA: TGTGCCAGCAGCTTAGACAGGGGAATCTCTGGCTACACCTTC; CDR3: CASSLDRGISGYTF
J: TRBJ1-5; D: .; size: once; V: TRBV7-2; DNA: TGTGCCAGCAGCTTCGGACATCTTAGCAATCAGCCCCAGCATTTT; CDR3: CASSFGHLSNQPQHF
J: TRBJ1-1; D: TRBD1; size: .; V: TRBV6-5; DNA: TGTGCCAGCAGTAACACGGACAGGGGGCTGGCTGAAGCTTTCTTT; CDR3: CASSNTDRGLAEAFF
J: TRBJ1-2; D: .; size: .; V: TRBV6-4; DNA: TGTGCCAGCAGTGCCTCGAGTTGGGAGAATGGCTACACCTTC; CDR3: CASSASSWENGYTF
J: TRBJ2-1; D: TRBD2; size: .; V: TRBV27; DNA: TGTGCCAGCAGAACTAGCGGGGGGGCCTACAATGAGCAGTTCTTC; CDR3: CASRTSGGAYNEQFF
J: TRBJ2-3; D: .; size: .; V: TRBV29-1; DNA: TGCAGCGTTGTCGGGGGTTACACAGATACGCAGTATTTT; CDR3: CSVVGGYTDTQYF
J: TRBJ1-5; D: .; size: .; V: TRBV5-5; DNA: TGTGCCAGCAGCCGAACTCACGGTGATCAGCCCCAGCATTTT; CDR3: CASSRTHGDQPQHF
J: TRBJ2-3; D: .; size: .; V: TRBV7-2; DNA: TGTGCCAGCAGCCGACTAGGTTTTGGAGATACGCAGTATTTT; CDR3: CASSRLGFGDTQYF
J: TRBJ2-5; D: .; size: .; V: TRBV27; DNA: TGTGCCAGCAGTCAGGGACTTGTCGGGGTTGGAGAGACCCAGTACTTC; CDR3: CASSQGLVGVGETQYF
J: TRBJ1-5; D: TRBD1; size: .; V: TRBV2; DNA: TGTGCCAGCTGCAAGGACAGGGGAAATCAGCCCCAGCATTTT; CDR3: CASCKDRGNQPQHF
J: TRBJ2-7; D: .; size: .; V: TRBV12-2; DNA: TGTGCAAGTCGTCCGACGGTGACACGCTACGAGCAGTACTTC; CDR3: CASRPTVTRYEQYF
J: TRBJ2-5; D: .; size: .; V: TRBV6-5; DNA: TGTGCCAGCAGCCGCGGGACAGACAAAGAGACCCAGTACTTC; CDR3: CASSRGTDKETQYF
J: TRBJ2-1; D: TRBD1; size: .; V: TRBV9; DNA: TGTGCCAGCAGCCCACCGGGACAGGGAGTTAATGAGCAGTTCTTC; CDR3: CASSPPGQGVNEQFF
J: TRBJ2-7; D: .; size: .; V: TRBV9; DNA: TGTGCCAGCAGCACCGGAGGGGACCCTCACTTACCCTACGAGCAGTACTTC; CDR3: CASSTGGDPHLPYEQYF
J: TRBJ1-5; D: .; size: .; V: TRBV15; DNA: TGTGCCACCAGCAGAGTAGGCAGGAGCAATCAGCCCCAGCATTTT; CDR3: CATSRVGRSNQPQHF
J: TRBJ2-3; D: .; size: .; V: TRBV6-5; DNA: TGTGCCAGCAGCCCAGGGGTTAGTGCAGATACGCAGTATTTT; CDR3: CASSPGVSADTQYF
J: TRBJ1-1; D: TRBD1; size: .; V: TRBV20-1; DNA: TGCAGTGCTAGCGGGACAGGCGAAGCTTTCTTT; CDR3: CSASGTGEAFF
J: TRBJ1-2; D: .; size: .; V: TRBV9; DNA: TGTGCCAGCAGCGTAGCCAGGACAGCCAACTATGGCTACACCTTC; CDR3: CASSVARTANYGYTF
J: TRBJ2-5; D: .; size: .; V: TRBV7-9; DNA: TGTGCCAGCACCCCAGTTGGAGGGTCGGAGACCCAGTACTTC; CDR3: CASTPVGGSETQYF
J: TRBJ1-2; D: .; size: few; V: TRBV15; DNA: TGTGCCACCAGCAGAGATCTGTCATCAGGGAACTTTGACACCTTC; CDR3: CATSRDLSSGNFDTF
J: TRBJ2-7; D: TRBD2; size: once; V: TRBV2; DNA: TGTGCCAGCAGTGCGGCCGCGGGGGGGATCGAGCAGTACTTC; CDR3: CASSAAAGGIEQYF
J: TRBJ2-3; D: .; size: once; V: TRBV7-3; DNA: TGTGCCAGCAGCTTAACGGGAGGGGGAGGCACAGATACGCAGTATTTT; CDR3: CASSLTGGGGTDTQYF
J: TRBJ2-7; D: TRBD1; size: few; V: TRBV2; DNA: TGTGCCAGCAGGGTGACCCCCGGGACAGGGGGCTACGAGCAGTACTTC; CDR3: CASRVTPGTGGYEQYF
J: TRBJ1-2; D: .; size: few; V: TRBV5-4; DNA: TGTGCCAGCAGCTTGGCCTGGCGGACACGTGGCTACACCTTC; CDR3: CASSLAWRTRGYTF
J: TRBJ2-7; D: .; size: few; V: TRBV11-1; DNA: TGTGCCAGCAGCTCGCTACAGGGAATCATCCACGAGCAGTACTTC; CDR3: CASSSLQGIIHEQYF
J: TRBJ1-2; D: TRBD1; size: .; V: TRBV11-2; DNA: TGTGCCAGCAGCCGCAGGGGGCCTAACTATGGCTACACCTTC; CDR3: CASSRRGPNYGYTF
J: TRBJ1-5; D: .; size: .; V: TRBV6-1; DNA: TGTGCCAGCAGTGTCAACAGGAACAATCAGCCCCAGCATTTT; CDR3: CASSVNRNNQPQHF
J: TRBJ2-7; D: .; size: .; V: TRBV7-9; DNA: TGTGCCAGCAGCTTAGTAGGACAAACTAACGAGCAGTACTTC; CDR3: CASSLVGQTNEQYF